This TCR beta chain was observed in a study of vaccination effects on CD4 cells after COVID-19. Study-level findings and limits: The post-vaccine spike-reactive clones of convalescents showed a predominance of new vaccine-induced clones.

CDR3 length equals 13 residues. The germline gives CDR1 SNHLY, CDR2 FYNNEI. A note on this clone: Its specificity is not known. The junction and the germline gene differ at one end; a read error may be behind it.

Assay used: immunoSEQ multiplex PCR; TCRdb lists only in-frame clones, some missing. The repertoire holds around 53,000 clones, with around three quarters as singletons. Viral peptide pool expansion of antigen-specific CD4+ T cells preceded sequencing in the ViraFEST assay. A 10-day culture period preceded the isolation of CD4+ T cells. This person's SARS-CoV-2 infection, confirmed by PCR, occurred between March and December 2020. The source is a human donor who had a prior SARS-CoV-2 infection. The chain carries TRBV2 and TRBJ2-1; D is unresolved. The material sequenced was CD4+ T cells from PBMCs cultured with HIV peptides, taken before COVID-19 vaccination. Noted subset: HIV-1 Nef peptide pool negative control/reference culture. Written as DNA, the CDR3 is TGTGCCAGCAGGACTCGCTCCCACAATGAGCAGTTCTTC. This gives the protein CASRTRSHNEQFF.